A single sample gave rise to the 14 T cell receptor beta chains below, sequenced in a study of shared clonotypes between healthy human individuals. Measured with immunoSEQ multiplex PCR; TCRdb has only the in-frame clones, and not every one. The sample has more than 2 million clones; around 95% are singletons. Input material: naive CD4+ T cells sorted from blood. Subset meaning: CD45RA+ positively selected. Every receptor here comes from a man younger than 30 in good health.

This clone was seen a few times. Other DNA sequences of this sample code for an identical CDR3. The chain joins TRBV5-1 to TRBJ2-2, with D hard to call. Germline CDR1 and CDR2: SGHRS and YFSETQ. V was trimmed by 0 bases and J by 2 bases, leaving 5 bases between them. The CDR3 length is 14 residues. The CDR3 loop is CASSLDQNTGELFF. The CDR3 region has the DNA TGCGCCAGCAGCTTGGATCAAAACACCGGGGAGCTGTTTTTT.

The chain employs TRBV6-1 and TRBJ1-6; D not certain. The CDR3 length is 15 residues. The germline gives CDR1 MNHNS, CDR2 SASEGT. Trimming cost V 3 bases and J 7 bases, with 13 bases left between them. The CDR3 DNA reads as TGTGCCAGCAGTGACTGGGGTCCTCAAAATTCACCCCTCCACTTT. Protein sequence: CASSDWGPQNSPLHF.

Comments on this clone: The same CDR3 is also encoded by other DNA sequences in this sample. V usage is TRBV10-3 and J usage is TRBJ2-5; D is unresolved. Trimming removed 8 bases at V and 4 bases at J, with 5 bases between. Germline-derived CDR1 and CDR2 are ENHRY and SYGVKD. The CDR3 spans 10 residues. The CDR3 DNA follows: TGTGCCATCGGCGGAGAGACCCAGTACTTC. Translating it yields CAIGGETQYF.

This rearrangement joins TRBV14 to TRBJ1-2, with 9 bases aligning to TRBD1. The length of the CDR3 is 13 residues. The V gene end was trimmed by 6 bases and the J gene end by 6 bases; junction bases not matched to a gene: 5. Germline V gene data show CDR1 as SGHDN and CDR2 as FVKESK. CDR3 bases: TGTGCCAGCAGTATCGGGACAGGGAATGGCTACACCTTC. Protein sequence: CASSIGTGNGYTF.

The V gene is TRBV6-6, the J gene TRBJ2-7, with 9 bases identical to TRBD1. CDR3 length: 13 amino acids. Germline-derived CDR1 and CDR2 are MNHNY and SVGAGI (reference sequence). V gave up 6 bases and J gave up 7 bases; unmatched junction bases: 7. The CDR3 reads CASSPDRGGEQYF. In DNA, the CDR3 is TGTGCCAGCAGCCCCGACAGGGGGGGTGAGCAGTACTTC.

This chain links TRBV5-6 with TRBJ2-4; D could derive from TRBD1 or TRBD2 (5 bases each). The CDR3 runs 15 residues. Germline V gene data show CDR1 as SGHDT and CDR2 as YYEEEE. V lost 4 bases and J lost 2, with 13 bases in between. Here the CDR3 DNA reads TGTGCCAGCAGCGGGGGAGTCTCGACCAAAAACATTCAGTACTTC. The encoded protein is CASSGGVSTKNIQYF. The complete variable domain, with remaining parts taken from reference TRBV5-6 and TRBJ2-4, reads DAGVTQSPTHLIKTRGQQVTLRCSPKSGHDTVSWYQQALGQGPQFIFQYYEEEERQRGNFPDRFSGHQFPNYSSELNVNALLLGDSALYLCASSGGVSTKNIQYFGAGTRLSVL.

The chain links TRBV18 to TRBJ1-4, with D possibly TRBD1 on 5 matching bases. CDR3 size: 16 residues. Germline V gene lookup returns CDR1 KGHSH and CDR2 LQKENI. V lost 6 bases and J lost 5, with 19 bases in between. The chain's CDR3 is CASSPGRETLNEKLFF. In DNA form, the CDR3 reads TGTGCCAGCTCCCCGGGGCGGGAAACACTAAATGAAAAACTGTTTTTT.

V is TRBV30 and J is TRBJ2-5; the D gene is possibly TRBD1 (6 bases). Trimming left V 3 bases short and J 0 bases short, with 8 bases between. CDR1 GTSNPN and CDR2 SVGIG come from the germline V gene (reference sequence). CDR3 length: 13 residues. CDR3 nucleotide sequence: TGTGCCTGGAGATACAGGGACCAAGAGACCCAGTACTTC. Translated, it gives CAWRYRDQETQYF.

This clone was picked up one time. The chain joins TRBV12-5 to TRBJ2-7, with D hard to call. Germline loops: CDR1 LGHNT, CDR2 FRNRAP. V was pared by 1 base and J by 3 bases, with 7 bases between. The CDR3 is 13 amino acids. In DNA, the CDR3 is TGTGCTAGTGGTTTGGAAAGGAACTACGAGCAGTACTTC. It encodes CASGLERNYEQYF.

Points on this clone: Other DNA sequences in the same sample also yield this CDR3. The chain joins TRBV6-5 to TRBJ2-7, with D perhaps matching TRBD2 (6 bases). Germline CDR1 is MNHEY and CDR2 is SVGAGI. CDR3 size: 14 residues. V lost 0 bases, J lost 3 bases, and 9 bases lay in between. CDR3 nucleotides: TGTGCCAGCAGTTACTCGGCTAGCGACTACGAGCAGTACTTC. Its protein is CASSYSASDYEQYF.

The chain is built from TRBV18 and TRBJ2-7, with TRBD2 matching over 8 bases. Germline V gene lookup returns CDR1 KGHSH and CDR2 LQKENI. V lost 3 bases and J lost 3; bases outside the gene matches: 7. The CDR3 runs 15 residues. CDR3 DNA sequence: TGTGCCAGCTCACCCCGGGAAGCGGGGGTCTACGAGCAGTACTTC. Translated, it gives CASSPREAGVYEQYF. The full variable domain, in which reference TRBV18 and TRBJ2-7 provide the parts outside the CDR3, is NAGVMQNPRHLVRRRGQEARLRCSPMKGHSHVYWYRQLPEEGLKFMVYLQKENIIDESGMPKERFSAEFPKEGPSILRIQQVVRGDSAAYFCASSPREAGVYEQYFGPGTRLTVT.

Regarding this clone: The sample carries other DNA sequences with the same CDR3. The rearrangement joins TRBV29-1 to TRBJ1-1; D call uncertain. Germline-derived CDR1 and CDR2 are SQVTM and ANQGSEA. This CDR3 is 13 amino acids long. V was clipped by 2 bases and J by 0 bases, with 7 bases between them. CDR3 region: CSVERLLNTEAFF. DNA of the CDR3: TGCAGCGTTGAAAGGCTCCTGAACACTGAAGCTTTCTTT.

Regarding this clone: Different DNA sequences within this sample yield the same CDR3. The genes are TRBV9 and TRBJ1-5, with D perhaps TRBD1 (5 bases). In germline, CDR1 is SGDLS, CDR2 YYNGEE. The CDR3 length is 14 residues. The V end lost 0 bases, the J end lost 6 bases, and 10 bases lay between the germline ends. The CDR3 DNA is TGTGCCAGCAGCGTAGGGCAGGGAGGTCAGCCCCAGCATTTT. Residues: CASSVGQGGQPQHF.

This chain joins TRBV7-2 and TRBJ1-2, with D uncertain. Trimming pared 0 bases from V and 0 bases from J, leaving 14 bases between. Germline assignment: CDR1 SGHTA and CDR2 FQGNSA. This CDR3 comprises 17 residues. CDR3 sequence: CASSLAAGVFSNYGYTF. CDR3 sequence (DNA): TGTGCCAGCAGCTTAGCCGCTGGGGTATTTTCTAACTATGGCTACACCTTC.